This is a list of T cell receptor beta chains from one sample in a study of metastatic and nonmetastatic thyroid tumors. TCRdb re-called the PCR reads through MiXCR. The table shows fewer than 35,000 clones, with almost 30% occurring only once. The specimen sequenced was blood. These receptors originate from a female donor with papillary thyroid cancer or a benign thyroid nodule (not recorded which). Some clones in this sample may be carry-over from other donors' samples. Both conserved end residues are part of each CDR3. The D gene is left open where the match is weak. Clone size is not always given. Where it is, it says once, few, many or a class for expanded clones.

V gene	D gene	J gene	clone size	CDR3 DNA	CDR3 protein
TRBV6-1	-	TRBJ2-6	few	TGTGCCAGCAGTGGAGGGGCCAACGTCCTGACTTTC	CASSGGANVLTF
TRBV2	-	TRBJ2-3	-	TGTGCCAGCAGTGAAAGGCGGGGTAGCACAGATACGCAGTATTTT	CASSERRGSTDTQYF
TRBV6-6	TRBD1	TRBJ1-6	few	TGTGCCAGCAGTTCCACCGGGACAGGAGGTTCACCCCTCCACTTT	CASSSTGTGGSPLHF
TRBV12-3/TRBV12-4	-	TRBJ1-1	medium-sized	TGTGCCAGCAGTTTAGGGCAGGGTTCGAACACTGAAGCTTTCTTT	CASSLGQGSNTEAFF
TRBV20-1	TRBD2	TRBJ2-3	-	TGCAGTGCTAGAGATGTCGGTAGCGGGAGGGTGTCAGATACGCAGTATTTT	CSARDVGSGRVSDTQYF
TRBV7-8	TRBD1	TRBJ1-4	many	TGTGCCAGCAGCCAGAGTGCAGGGGGCCGTAATGAAAAACTGTTTTTT	CASSQSAGGRNEKLFF
TRBV2	-	TRBJ1-5	few	TGTGCCAGCTGGGGCGGGGTTAGTAGCAATCAGCCCCAGCATTTT	CASWGGVSSNQPQHF
TRBV10-3	-	TRBJ1-6	-	TGTGCCATCAGTGAAGGTAGAGAAGGATCGGAAGCCCTCCACTTT	CAISEGREGSEALHF
TRBV12-3/TRBV12-4	-	TRBJ2-1	few	TGTGCCAGCAGCTGGGACCGAGTCAACAATGAGCAGTTCTTC	CASSWDRVNNEQFF
TRBV12-3/TRBV12-4	-	TRBJ2-5	few	TGTGCCAGCGGGGAACGGACTAACCAAGAGACCCAGTACTTC	CASGERTNQETQYF
TRBV6-1	TRBD2	TRBJ2-1	few	TGTGCCAGCAGCCTACTAGCGGGGGTTGGGGATGAGCAGTTCTTC	CASSLLAGVGDEQFF
TRBV6-6	-	TRBJ1-2	medium-sized	TGTGCCAGCAGTTATTCGGGACCGGCCTATGGCTACACCTTC	CASSYSGPAYGYTF
TRBV28	TRBD1	TRBJ1-3	medium-sized	TGTGCCAGCAGTCCTCCAGGGGGCTATGGAAACACCATATATTTT	CASSPPGGYGNTIYF
TRBV5-1	-	TRBJ2-1	many	TGCGCCAGCAGCTTGGTTGGAGTCTACAATGAGCAGTTCTTC	CASSLVGVYNEQFF
TRBV6-4	-	TRBJ2-1	-	TGTGCCAGCAGTGAAATGAGGGGACGCGCTTACAATGAGCAGTTCTTC	CASSEMRGRAYNEQFF
TRBV11-3	-	TRBJ1-6	-	TGTGCCAGCAGCGACGGGACCAATTCACCCCTCCACTTT	CASSDGTNSPLHF
TRBV9	TRBD2	TRBJ2-3	-	TGTGCCAGCAGCCCCCCGCGGGGGAGAGCAGATACGCAGTATTTT	CASSPPRGRADTQYF
TRBV20-1	-	TRBJ2-7	-	TGCAGTACCACGGACACCTCAGCCTACGAGCAGTACTTC	CSTTDTSAYEQYF
TRBV7-8	-	TRBJ2-3	-	TGTGCCAGCAGCCCCGGAGCCAGCGGGAGCACAGATACGCAGTATTTT	CASSPGASGSTDTQYF
TRBV28	-	TRBJ1-6	few	TGTGCCAGCAGCAGTCCGGGAGTTTATAATTCACCCCTCCACTTT	CASSSPGVYNSPLHF
TRBV11-3	TRBD2	TRBJ2-3	-	TGTGCCAGCAGCTTAGGGGACTACCTCACAGATACGCAGTATTTT	CASSLGDYLTDTQYF
TRBV6-1	-	TRBJ1-2	few	TGTGCCAGCAGTGGGTCATGGACGCCTAGTTATGGCTACACCTTC	CASSGSWTPSYGYTF
TRBV13	-	TRBJ2-5	many	TGTGCCAGCAGCTCCCGGGACCAACAAGAGACCCAGTACTTC	CASSSRDQQETQYF
TRBV20-1	TRBD2	TRBJ2-7	-	TGCAGTGCGGCGCTAGCGGGAGGTTGGGAGCAGTACTTC	CSAALAGGWEQYF
TRBV24-1	-	TRBJ2-2	medium-sized	TGTGCCACCAGTGATTTTACAGGGACCGGGGAGCTGTTTTTT	CATSDFTGTGELFF
TRBV27	-	TRBJ2-6	few	TGTGCCAGCAGTTTAGGGTCTGGGGCCAACGTCCTGACTTTC	CASSLGSGANVLTF
TRBV5-6	-	TRBJ1-6	-	TGTGCCAGCAGCCCCCCGGGACGAAGGGATTCACCCCTCCACTTT	CASSPPGRRDSPLHF
TRBV11-3	-	TRBJ1-1	-	TGTGCCAGCAGCTTAGAACGCGACACTGAAGCTTTCTTT	CASSLERDTEAFF
TRBV28	-	TRBJ1-6	medium-sized	TGTGCCAGCAGTCCGGACCCGAACCCTAATTCACCCCTCCACTTT	CASSPDPNPNSPLHF
TRBV28	-	TRBJ2-2	-	TGTGCCAGCAGTTTAGGCAGGGGAAGGACCGGGGAGCTGTTTTTT	CASSLGRGRTGELFF
TRBV6-1	-	TRBJ2-1	medium-sized	TGTGCCAGCACCTCCGACATTAGCTCCTACAATGAGCAGTTCTTC	CASTSDISSYNEQFF
TRBV20-1	-	TRBJ1-2	-	TGCAGTGCTAGGCGTAGGGACAACTATGGCTACACCTTC	CSARRRDNYGYTF
TRBV27	-	TRBJ2-3	medium-sized	TGTGCCAGCAGTTTGTGGGGGAGCACAGATACGCAGTATTTT	CASSLWGSTDTQYF
TRBV28	-	TRBJ2-7	-	TGTGCCAGCAGTTTTTCCGGGAGTGGTTACGAGCAGTACTTC	CASSFSGSGYEQYF
TRBV27	-	TRBJ2-7	-	TGTGCCAGCAGATCAGGGTTTGGCGAGCAGTACTTC	CASRSGFGEQYF
TRBV6-2/TRBV6-3	-	TRBJ1-5	-	TGTGCCAGCAGTTACTCATCGGGACACTTAAATCAGCCCCAGCATTTT	CASSYSSGHLNQPQHF
TRBV9	TRBD1	TRBJ2-3	-	TGTGCCAGCAGCGTAGGGACAGGGCCTCCAGATACGCAGTATTTT	CASSVGTGPPDTQYF
TRBV27	-	TRBJ2-3	few	TGTGCCAGCAGTTACATCGGGGATTGGGAGTATTTT	CASSYIGDWEYF
TRBV12-3/TRBV12-4	TRBD1	TRBJ2-3	-	TGTGCCAGCAGCCAAGGGACAGCGATCACAGATACGCAGTATTTT	CASSQGTAITDTQYF
TRBV10-3	-	TRBJ2-1	few	TGTGCCATCAGTAAGGCCGGGACCTCCTACAATGAGCAGTTCTTC	CAISKAGTSYNEQFF
TRBV20-1	TRBD1	TRBJ1-6	-	TGCAGTGCTAGAGATAGCGGGACAGGGGATTCACCCCTCCACTTT	CSARDSGTGDSPLHF
TRBV20-1	TRBD2	TRBJ2-7	medium-sized	TGCAGTGCTAGACCCGGGGGGTTAAACGAGCAGTACTTC	CSARPGGLNEQYF
TRBV6-1	-	TRBJ2-7	few	TGTGCCAGCAGTGAAGAGGTGGGACCGGGCCCCAATTACGATCAGTACTTC	CASSEEVGPGPNYDQYF
TRBV6-1	-	TRBJ1-2	few	TGTGCCAGCAGTGAAGGAGGGGGAGGAGGCTACTATGGCTACACCTTC	CASSEGGGGGYYGYTF
TRBV6-1	-	TRBJ1-1	-	TGTGCCAGCAGTGATCAGTTCACTGAAGCTTTCTTT	CASSDQFTEAFF
TRBV3-1	TRBD1	TRBJ2-5	-	TGTGCCAGCAGCTCCCCGGGACAGGGGATTTTAGAGACCCAGTACTTC	CASSSPGQGILETQYF
TRBV18	TRBD2	TRBJ2-1	-	TGTGCCAGCTCTTTACTAGCGCGTCCTGAGCAGTTCTTC	CASSLLARPEQFF
TRBV6-1	TRBD1	TRBJ2-1	-	TGTGCCAGCTCCGACGCATCCGCCAGGGGGCGCAATGAGCAGTTCTTC	CASSDASARGRNEQFF
TRBV11-3	-	TRBJ2-1	few	TGTGCCAGCAGCTTAGAGGTCTACAATGAGCAGTTCTTC	CASSLEVYNEQFF
TRBV11-2	TRBD2	TRBJ2-3	-	TGTGCCAGCAGAATAACTAGCGGGCGAACGCAGTATTTT	CASRITSGRTQYF
TRBV27	TRBD2	TRBJ2-1	medium-sized	TGTGCCAGCAGTACCCGGGGCGTAGCGGGTCACAATGAGCAGTTCTTC	CASSTRGVAGHNEQFF
TRBV20-1	TRBD1	TRBJ1-1	many	TGCAGTGCTAGTTCACGGACAGGGAACACTGAAGCTTTCTTT	CSASSRTGNTEAFF